The 4 T cell receptor beta chains listed next were all sequenced from one sample in a study of T cells in tuberculosis. This sample's time point: new active TB diagnosis, blood taken before or within 7 days of starting treatment. The assay was immunoSEQ multiplex PCR, and TCRdb's table has in-frame clones only and misses some. The table includes tens of thousands of clones, roughly 85% detected once. Sequences were derived from PBMCs, sampled at tuberculosis diagnosis. All receptors come from an adult with tuberculosis.

The rearrangement links TRBV4-3 to TRBJ2-3, with TRBD2 as a possible D gene (7 bases). CDR3 length equals 15 residues. Trimming stripped 4 bases from V and 2 bases from J, with 13 bases between. Germline V gene data show CDR1 as LGHNA and CDR2 as YSLEER. CDR3 sequence (DNA): TGCGCCAGCAGCCGAACCCGGGGGGCCACAGATACGCAGTATTTT. It encodes CASSRTRGATDTQYF.

This chain links TRBV5-4 with TRBJ1-1; TRBD1 matches at 7 bases. Germline V gives CDR1 SGHNT, CDR2 YYREEE (reference sequence). V shed 3 bases, J shed 2 bases, and the junction held 4 bases outside the gene matches. CDR3 length: 14 residues. The CDR3 protein is CASSWGTANTEAFF. The CDR3 nucleotides are TGTGCCAGCAGCTGGGGGACAGCCAACACTGAAGCTTTCTTT.

The rearrangement joins TRBV7-2 to TRBJ2-1; TRBD1 matches 8 bases. The CDR3 length is 15 residues. Trimming took 10 bases from V and 9 from J; bases not matched to a gene: 17. Germline-derived CDR1 and CDR2 are SGHTA and FQGNSA. DNA for the CDR3: TGTGCCACCCGGTCAATATCTCAGGGGGCAATTGAGCAGTTCTTC. Amino acid sequence: CATRSISQGAIEQFF. Drawing the rest from reference TRBV7-2 and TRBJ2-1, the complete variable domain is GAGVSQSPSNKVTEKGKDVELRCDPISGHTALYWYRQSLGQGLEFLIYFQGNSAPDKSGLPSDRFSAERTGGSVSTLTIQRTQQEDSAVYLCATRSISQGAIEQFFGPGTRLTVL.

Regarding this clone: The conserved phenylalanine or tryptophan normally closing the CDR3 is absent here, so this likely arose from a read error. The limits of the CDR3 on the DNA are not certain, so only TCRdb's listed CDR3 is given. V is TRBV3-1 (or the pseudogene TRBV3-2) and J is TRBJ1-1. Germline V lookup: CDR1 LGHDT, CDR2 YNNKEL (reference sequence). The CDR3 adds up to 8 amino acids, both ends counted. CDR3 sequence: CASSQPPL.